Sequencing of this T cell receptor (beta chain) was carried out in a study of shared clonotypes between healthy human individuals. The assay was immunoSEQ multiplex PCR, and TCRdb's table has in-frame clones only and misses some. This table has around 2,000,000 clones, approximately 95% appearing once. Study-wide results and limits: Sequencing of the sorted subsets was shown by rarefaction to be incomplete despite large depth.

The CDR3 is 17 residues long. CDR1 MNHEY and CDR2 SMNVEV come from the germline V gene (reference sequence). Trimming shortened V by 3 bases and J by 0 bases, and 14 bases separated the two germline ends. Note on this clone: Its specificity is not known.

It was CD45RO-negative cells, positively selected for CCR7, that made up naive CD8 cells, with terminally differentiated effector memory CD45RA+ cells excluded. The sequencing sample was made of naive CD8+ T cells sorted from blood. This chain uses TRBV27 with TRBJ2-2, with D perhaps matching TRBD1 (5 bases). The sequence came from a young man in good health. The CDR3 DNA reads TGTGCCAGCAGTTTCCTACAAGGGGTTCCGAACACCGGGGAGCTGTTTTTT. Protein: CASSFLQGVPNTGELFF.